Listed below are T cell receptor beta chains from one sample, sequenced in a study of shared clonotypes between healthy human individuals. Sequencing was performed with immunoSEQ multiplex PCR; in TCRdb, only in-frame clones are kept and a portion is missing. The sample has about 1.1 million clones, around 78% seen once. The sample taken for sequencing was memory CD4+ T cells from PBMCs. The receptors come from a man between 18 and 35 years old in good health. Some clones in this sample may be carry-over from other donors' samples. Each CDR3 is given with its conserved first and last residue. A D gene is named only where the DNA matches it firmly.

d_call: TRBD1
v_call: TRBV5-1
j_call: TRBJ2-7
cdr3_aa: CASSPGQARDEQYF

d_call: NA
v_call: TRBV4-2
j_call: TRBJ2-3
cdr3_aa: CASSQGVADSTDTQYF

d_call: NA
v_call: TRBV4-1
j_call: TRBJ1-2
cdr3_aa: CASSRPEGGARYGYTF

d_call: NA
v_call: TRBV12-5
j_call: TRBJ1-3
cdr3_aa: CASRMGNTIYF

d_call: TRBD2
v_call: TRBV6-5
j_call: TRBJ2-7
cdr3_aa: CASRPAGEENEQYF

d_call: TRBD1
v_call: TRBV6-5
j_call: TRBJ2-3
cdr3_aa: CASARDRGTDTQYF

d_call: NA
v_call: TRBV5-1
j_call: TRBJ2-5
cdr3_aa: CASRMAELQETQYF

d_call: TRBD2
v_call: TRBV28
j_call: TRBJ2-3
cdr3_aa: CASSAPGGGRYSPDTQYF

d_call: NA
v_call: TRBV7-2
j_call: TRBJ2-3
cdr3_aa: CASSPGRTNGADTQYF

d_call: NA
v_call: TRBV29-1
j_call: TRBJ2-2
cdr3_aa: CSVVHYTGELFF

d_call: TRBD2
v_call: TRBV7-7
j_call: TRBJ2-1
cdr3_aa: CASSSLTWGTSVYNEQFF

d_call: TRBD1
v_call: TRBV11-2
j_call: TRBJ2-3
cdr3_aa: CASSLAGQGPDTQYF

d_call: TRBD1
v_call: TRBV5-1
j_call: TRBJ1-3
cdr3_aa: CASSAGDSTGNTIYF

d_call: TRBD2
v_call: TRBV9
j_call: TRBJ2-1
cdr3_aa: CASSVRPAGGLDEQFF

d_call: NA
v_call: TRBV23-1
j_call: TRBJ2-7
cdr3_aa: CASSHLSLLRRGYEQYF

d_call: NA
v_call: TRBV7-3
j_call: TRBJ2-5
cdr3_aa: CASSLTGASETQYF

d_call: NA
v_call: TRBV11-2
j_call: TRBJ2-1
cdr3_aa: CASSPYGGAGKTDEQFF

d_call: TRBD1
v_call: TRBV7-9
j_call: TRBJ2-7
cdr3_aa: CASSPTVQGNEQYF

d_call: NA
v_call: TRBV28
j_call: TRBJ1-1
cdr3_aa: CAIVSGLSPEAFF

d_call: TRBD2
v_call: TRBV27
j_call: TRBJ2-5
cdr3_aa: CASSLVGGIQETQYF

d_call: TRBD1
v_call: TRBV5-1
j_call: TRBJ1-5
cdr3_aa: CASSRQDRSDPQHF

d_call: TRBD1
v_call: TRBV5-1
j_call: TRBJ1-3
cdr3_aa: CASSYGQANSGNTIYF

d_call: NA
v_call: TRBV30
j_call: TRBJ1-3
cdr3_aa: CAWDGIGTHIGNTIYF

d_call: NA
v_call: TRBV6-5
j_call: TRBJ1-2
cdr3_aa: CASSARENYGYTF

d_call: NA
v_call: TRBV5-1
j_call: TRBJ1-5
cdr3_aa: CASSLEAGRQPQHF

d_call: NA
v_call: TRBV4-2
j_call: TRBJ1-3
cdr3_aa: CASSKFGGERNTIYF

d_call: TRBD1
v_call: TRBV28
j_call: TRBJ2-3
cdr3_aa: CASSRPLIPPGQGADTQYF

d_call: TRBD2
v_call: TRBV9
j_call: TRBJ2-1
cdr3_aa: CASSVSGTSNEQFF

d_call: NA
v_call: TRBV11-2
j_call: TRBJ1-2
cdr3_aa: CASSLDRVSGYTF

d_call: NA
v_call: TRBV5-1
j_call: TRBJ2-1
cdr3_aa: CASSFRSSGNEQFF

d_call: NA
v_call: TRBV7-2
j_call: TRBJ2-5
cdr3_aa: CASSLRALYQETQYF

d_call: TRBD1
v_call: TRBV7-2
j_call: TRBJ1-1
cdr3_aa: CASSLRQGVGAFF